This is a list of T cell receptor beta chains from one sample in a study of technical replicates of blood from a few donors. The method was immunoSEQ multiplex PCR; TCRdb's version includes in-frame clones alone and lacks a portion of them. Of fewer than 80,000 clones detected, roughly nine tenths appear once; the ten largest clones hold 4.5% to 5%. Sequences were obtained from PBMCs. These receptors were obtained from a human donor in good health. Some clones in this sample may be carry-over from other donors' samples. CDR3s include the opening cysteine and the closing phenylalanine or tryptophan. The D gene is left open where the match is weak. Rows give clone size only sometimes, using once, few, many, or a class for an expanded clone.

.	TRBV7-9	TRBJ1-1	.	TGTGCCAGCAGCCCCGAGGGGGGGTTATGGACTGAAGCTTTCTTT	CASSPEGGLWTEAFF
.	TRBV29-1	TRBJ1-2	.	TGCAGCGTCAGGCCAGATCGTAACTATGGCTACACCTTC	CSVRPDRNYGYTF
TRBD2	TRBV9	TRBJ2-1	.	TGTGCCAGCAGCCCACGCCCCATTGCGGGGGGGCGTTCTGAGCAGTTCTTC	CASSPRPIAGGRSEQFF
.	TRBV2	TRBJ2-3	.	TGTGCCAGCAGCCAGGGGACCAGCACAGATACGCAGTATTTT	CASSQGTSTDTQYF
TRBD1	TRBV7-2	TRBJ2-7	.	TGTGCCAGCAGCTATGGACAGGGTATGGGGGAGCAGTACTTC	CASSYGQGMGEQYF
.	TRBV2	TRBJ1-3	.	TGTGCCAGCGGAGGGGGGAGGGGATCTGGAAACACCATATATTTT	CASGGGRGSGNTIYF
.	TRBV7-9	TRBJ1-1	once	TGTGCCAGCAGCTTAGGGCAGTCCGTGAACACTGAAGCTTTCTTT	CASSLGQSVNTEAFF
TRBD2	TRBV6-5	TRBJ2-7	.	TGTGCCAGCAGCCGGACTAGCGGGAGTTACGAGCAGTACTTC	CASSRTSGSYEQYF
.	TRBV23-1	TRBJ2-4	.	TGCGCCAGCAGTCAGGGGCAGGCCAAAAACATTCAGTACTTC	CASSQGQAKNIQYF
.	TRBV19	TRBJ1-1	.	TGTGCCAGTCGACAGTGGACTGAAGCTTTCTTT	CASRQWTEAFF
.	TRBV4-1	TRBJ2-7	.	TGCGCCAGCAGCCAAGGGGCCCAGTTGGGCTACGAGCAGTACTTC	CASSQGAQLGYEQYF
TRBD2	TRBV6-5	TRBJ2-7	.	TGTGCCAGCAGCCCGGGACTAGCGGGATTCTACGAGCAGTACTTC	CASSPGLAGFYEQYF
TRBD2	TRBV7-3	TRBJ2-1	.	TGTGCCAGCAGCTTTGGCGGGAGCCCCTTCAATGAGCAGTTCTTC	CASSFGGSPFNEQFF
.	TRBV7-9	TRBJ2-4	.	TGTGCCAGCAGCCCGCCTTACAGGGTGGGAAACATTCAGTACTTC	CASSPPYRVGNIQYF
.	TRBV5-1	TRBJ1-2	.	TGCGCCAGCAGCCCCGGTGGGGGGGAGACCTATGGCTACACCTTC	CASSPGGGETYGYTF
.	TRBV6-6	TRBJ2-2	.	TGTGCCAGCAGTTACAGAAAAGGCGGTGGCACCGGGGAGCTGTTTTTT	CASSYRKGGGTGELFF
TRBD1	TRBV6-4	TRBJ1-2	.	TGTGCCAGCAGAAACGACCAGGGGGCGCAAATCAACGGCTACACCTTC	CASRNDQGAQINGYTF
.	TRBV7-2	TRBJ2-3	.	TGTGCCAGCAGCTTAACCAGCAGGGCCACAGATACGCAGTATTTT	CASSLTSRATDTQYF
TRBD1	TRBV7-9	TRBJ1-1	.	TGTGCCAGCAGCCGAAGACAGGGTCTGAACACTGAAGCTTTCTTT	CASSRRQGLNTEAFF
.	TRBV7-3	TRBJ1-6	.	TGTGCCAGCAGTCCCTTTTCACCCCTCCACTTT	CASSPFSPLHF
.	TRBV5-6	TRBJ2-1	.	TGTGCCAGCAGCCCAGGTGCGGGGAGCTCCTACAATGAGCAGTTCTTC	CASSPGAGSSYNEQFF
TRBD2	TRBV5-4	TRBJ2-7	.	TGTGCCAGCAGCTTGGGGCGGGAGAGCTATTACGAGCAGTACTTC	CASSLGRESYYEQYF
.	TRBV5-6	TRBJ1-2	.	TGTGCCAGCAGCTTTGGGGGGTTAAGGTTTAACTATGGCTACACCTTC	CASSFGGLRFNYGYTF
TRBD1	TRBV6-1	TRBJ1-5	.	TGTGCCAGCAGAGGAGACAGGGCTCAGCCCCAGCATTTT	CASRGDRAQPQHF
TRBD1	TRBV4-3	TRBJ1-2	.	TGCGCCAGCAGCCAAGATCCCGGGACAGGCGGCTATGGCTACACCTTC	CASSQDPGTGGYGYTF
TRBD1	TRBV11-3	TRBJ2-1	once	TGTGCCAGCAGCCCCGACGGACAGGGCTACAATGAGCAGTTCTTC	CASSPDGQGYNEQFF
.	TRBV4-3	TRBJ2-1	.	TGCGCCAGCAGCACCCAACTAGATTCTGAGCAGTTCTTC	CASSTQLDSEQFF
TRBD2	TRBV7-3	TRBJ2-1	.	TGTGCCAGCAGCTTACTAGCGGGAGTGAATGAGCAGTTCTTC	CASSLLAGVNEQFF
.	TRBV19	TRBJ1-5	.	TGTGCCAGTAGTAACAGCTGGAAGCGGTATAGCAATCAGCCCCAGCATTTT	CASSNSWKRYSNQPQHF
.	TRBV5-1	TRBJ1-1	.	TGCGCCAGCAGCTTGGACACCTTGAACACTGAAGCTTTCTTT	CASSLDTLNTEAFF
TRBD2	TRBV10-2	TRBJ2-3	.	TGCGCCAGCAGCCAAATCACTAGCGGGGGAGGTACGCAGTATTTT	CASSQITSGGGTQYF
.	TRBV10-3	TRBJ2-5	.	TGTGCCATCCAAGACTCGGGAGAGACCCAGTACTTC	CAIQDSGETQYF
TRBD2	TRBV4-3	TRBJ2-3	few	TGCGCCAGCAGCCAAGCCTCTAGCGGGAGTGCAGATACGCAGTATTTT	CASSQASSGSADTQYF
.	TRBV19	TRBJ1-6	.	TGTGCCAGCCCGGGGGGAGATAATTCACCCCTCCACTTT	CASPGGDNSPLHF
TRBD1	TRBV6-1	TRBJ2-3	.	TGTGCCAGCAGGCGACAGGGATACACAGATACGCAGTATTTT	CASRRQGYTDTQYF
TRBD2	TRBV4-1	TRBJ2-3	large	TGCGCCAGCAGCCCGCTAGCGGGGGAGGATACGCAGTATTTT	CASSPLAGEDTQYF
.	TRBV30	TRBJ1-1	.	TGTGCCTGGAGTTTCGTGACAGGTGGCACTGAAGCTTTCTTT	CAWSFVTGGTEAFF
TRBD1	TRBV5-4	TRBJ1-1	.	TGTGCCAGCAGCCTGACAGGGGTTGGGACTGAAGCTTTCTTT	CASSLTGVGTEAFF
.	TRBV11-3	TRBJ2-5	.	TGTGCCAGCAGCCAAAGCTTTGGAGAGACCCAGTACTTC	CASSQSFGETQYF
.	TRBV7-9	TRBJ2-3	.	TGTGCCAGCAGCTTAGAAGCGGGTACGCAGTATTTT	CASSLEAGTQYF
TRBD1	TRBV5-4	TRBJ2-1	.	TGTGCCAGCAGCTTCCGGGACAGCCCTTACAATGAGCAGTTCTTC	CASSFRDSPYNEQFF
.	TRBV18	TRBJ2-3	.	TGTGCCAGCTCACCACCGGGACTCGGCGGAGGCACAGATACGCAGTATTTT	CASSPPGLGGGTDTQYF
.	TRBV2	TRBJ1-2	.	TGTGCCAGCAGTGAATCGGGGTACTATGGCTACACCTTC	CASSESGYYGYTF
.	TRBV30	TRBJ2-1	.	TGTGCCTGGTCTGGCGGTAAAGGGAGTGAGCAGTTCTTC	CAWSGGKGSEQFF
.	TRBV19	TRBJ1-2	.	TGTGCCAGTAGACAGGGCCCAACGAGGAACTATGGCTACACCTTC	CASRQGPTRNYGYTF
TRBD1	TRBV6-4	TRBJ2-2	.	TGTGCCAGCAGGTCCGGCCCCGACAGGGCCGGGGAGCTGTTTTTT	CASRSGPDRAGELFF
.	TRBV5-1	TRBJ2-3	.	TGCGCCAGCAGCCACAGGGCTCCAGATACGCAGTATTTT	CASSHRAPDTQYF
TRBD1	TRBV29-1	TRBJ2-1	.	TGCAGCGTTGAAGTCACAGGGGGAAGGTCCTACAATGAGCAGTTCTTC	CSVEVTGGRSYNEQFF
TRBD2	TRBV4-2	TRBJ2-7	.	TGTGCCAGCAGCCAAGATTGGGCGGGGGGAACCTACGAGCAGTACTTC	CASSQDWAGGTYEQYF
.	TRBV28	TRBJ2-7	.	TGTGCCAGCAGTTTCGCGGGCGGACAGAGGGGCATCTACGAGCAGTACTTC	CASSFAGGQRGIYEQYF
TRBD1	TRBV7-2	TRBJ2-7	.	TGTGCCAGCAGCCGCAAGGACAGGGGATTATCCTACGAGCAGTACTTC	CASSRKDRGLSYEQYF
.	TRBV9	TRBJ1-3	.	TGTGCCAGCAGTCGAGGAGGAAATTCTGGAAACACCATATATTTT	CASSRGGNSGNTIYF